The 17 T cell receptor beta chains below come from one sample, sequenced in a study of T cell responses to AZD1222 COVID-19 vaccine. The assay was immunoSEQ multiplex PCR, and TCRdb's table has in-frame clones only and misses some. The data show 130,000 to 150,000 clones, around 88% seen once. The sample here was peripheral blood, taken on day 0 of AZD1222 vaccination. These receptors all stem from an adult in good health.

This clone came up once. This chain joins TRBV11-2 and TRBJ2-7; D possibly corresponds to TRBD1 (5 bases). The CDR3 spans 14 residues. The germline gives CDR1 SGHAT, CDR2 FQNNGV. With 1 base removed from V and 1 base from J, the gap between germline ends came to 8 bases. This CDR3 is CASSLAQGSYEQYF. The DNA of the CDR3 is TGTGCCAGCAGCTTAGCTCAGGGTTCCTACGAGCAGTACTTC. Full variable domain (remainder filled in from reference TRBV11-2 and TRBJ2-7): EAGVAQSPRYKIIEKRQSVAFWCNPISGHATLYWYQQILGQGPKLLIQFQNNGVVDDSQLPKDRFSAERLKGVDSTLKIQPAKLEDSAVYLCASSLAQGSYEQYFGPGTRLTVT.

The chain links TRBV27 to TRBJ2-7, with D possibly matching TRBD2 (5 bases). The CDR3 is made up of 13 amino acids. Deletions cut 3 bases from V and 6 bases from J, with 12 bases between. The V gene's germline CDR1 is MNHEY and CDR2 SMNVEV (reference sequence). CDR3 protein: CASSFTERGEQYF. As DNA, the CDR3 is TGTGCCAGCAGTTTTACAGAACGGGGCGAGCAGTACTTC.

The V gene is TRBV2, the J gene TRBJ1-3; the match to TRBD1 covers 7 bases. CDR1 and CDR2 (germline): SNHLY, FYNNEI. The CDR3 contains 18 residues. V shed 4 bases, J shed 0 bases, and the junction held 12 bases outside the gene matches. CDR3 loop: CASSGALGDRDSGNTIYF. DNA of the CDR3: TGTGCCAGCAGTGGGGCCCTAGGGGACAGAGACTCTGGAAACACCATATATTTT.

The gene calls are TRBV4-3 and TRBJ2-2, with 8 bases aligning to TRBD2. The V gene's germline CDR1 is LGHNA and CDR2 YSLEER. Unmatched junction bases numbered 5, after V lost 4 bases and J lost 4 bases. The CDR3 contains 15 residues. The CDR3 DNA sequence: TGCGCCAGCAGCCTTGTCCGGGGGGGCACCGGGGAGCTGTTTTTT. This codes for CASSLVRGGTGELFF.

CDR3 sequence: CASSRDLGVEQFF. CDR3 in DNA: TGTGCCAGCAGCCGGGACTTAGGGGTTGAGCAGTTCTTC. J is TRBJ2-1 and V is TRBV7-3, with a tentative D call TRBD2 (6 bases). Germline lookup yields CDR1 SGHTA and CDR2 FQGTGA. The CDR3 runs 13 residues. Trimming removed 5 bases at V and 9 bases at J, with 14 bases between.

The chain joins TRBV14 to TRBJ1-1; no firm D call. This CDR3 comprises 14 residues. Germline lookup yields CDR1 SGHDN and CDR2 FVKESK. The V end was cut by 4 bases, the J end by 5 bases, with 14 bases between. The CDR3 spells CASSLAGLGTEAFF. The CDR3 DNA follows: TGTGCCAGCAGCCTTGCGGGTTTAGGAACTGAAGCTTTCTTT.

J is TRBJ2-7 and V is TRBV25-1; D may be TRBD2 (5 bases). Germline lookup yields CDR1 MGHDK and CDR2 SYGVNS. This CDR3 has 12 amino acids. Trimming took 6 bases from V and 6 from J, leaving 12 bases between them. The CDR3 region has the DNA TGTGCCAGCAGGAGCATAGAGGGCGAGCAGTACTTC. Translation: CASRSIEGEQYF.

The table lists this clone with many counts. This chain joins TRBV5-8 and TRBJ2-5; TRBD2 aligns across 7 bases. V trimming: 5 bases; J trimming: 7 bases; junction bases outside the gene matches: 14. Germline V gene sequence: CDR1 SGHTS, CDR2 YDEGEE. This CDR3 spans 15 amino acids. The CDR3 is CASSEGSSPGGTQYF. As DNA, the CDR3 is TGTGCCAGCAGTGAGGGTAGCTCCCCGGGAGGGACCCAGTACTTC.

The rearrangement uses TRBV9 and TRBJ1-1; the D gene is possibly TRBD1 (5 bases). The length of the CDR3 is 14 residues. Trimming took 3 bases from V and 1 from J, leaving 10 bases between them. Germline V lookup: CDR1 SGDLS, CDR2 YYNGEE. CDR3 in amino acids: CASSARVSNTEAFF. DNA of the CDR3: TGTGCCAGCAGCGCCAGGGTTTCGAACACTGAAGCTTTCTTT.

The J gene is TRBJ2-1, the V gene TRBV3-1 (or the pseudogene TRBV3-2); 9 positions match TRBD2. CDR1 and CDR2 from the germline V gene are LGHDT and YNNKEL (reference sequence). J gave up 4 bases and V 4 bases, and 8 bases lay outside the gene matches. CDR3 length equals 16 residues. CDR3 residues: CASSPPGTSIYNEQFF. The CDR3 DNA is TGTGCCAGCAGCCCGCCCGGGACTAGCATATACAATGAGCAGTTCTTC.

Notes on this clone: In the same sample, other DNA sequences code for this CDR3. The rearrangement links TRBV30 to TRBJ1-6; weak D call: TRBD1 (5 bases). Germline assignment: CDR1 GTSNPN and CDR2 SVGIG (reference sequence). CDR3 size: 13 residues. The V end was cut by 0 bases, the J end by 10 bases, with 10 bases between. The CDR3 coding sequence is TGTGCCTGGAGTGTACGTGGGGACTCACCCCTCCACTTT. Translation gives CAWSVRGDSPLHF.

V usage is TRBV6-5 and J usage is TRBJ2-7; 11 nucleotides agree with TRBD2. V trimming: 10 bases; J trimming: 0 bases; junction bases outside the gene matches: 5. This CDR3 spans 14 amino acids. Looked up from germline, CDR1 is MNHEY and CDR2 is SVGAGI. CDR3 DNA: TGTGCCACATTAGCGGGGGGGTTCTCCTACGAGCAGTACTTC. It yields the protein CATLAGGFSYEQYF.

The chain links TRBV11-2 to TRBJ1-2; D remains ambiguous. In germline, CDR1 is SGHAT, CDR2 FQNNGV. The CDR3 has 11 residues. Trimming took 3 bases from V and 9 from J, leaving 8 bases between them. The CDR3 DNA sequence: TGTGCCAGCAGCTTTGGCAACCGCTACACCTTC. Translated, it gives CASSFGNRYTF.

The chain joins TRBV7-9 to TRBJ2-7; D might be TRBD1 (6 bases). The V gene's germline CDR1 is SEHNR and CDR2 FQNEAQ (reference sequence). This CDR3 spans 15 amino acids. V lost 5 bases and J lost 4, with 18 bases in between. CDR3: CASSRRGQFIYEQYF. The CDR3 region has the DNA TGTGCCAGCAGCCGACGAGGACAGTTTATTTACGAGCAGTACTTC.

This chain joins TRBV6-1 and TRBJ1-2; TRBD1 is a possible D gene (5 bases). The V and J ends lost 3 bases and 4 bases respectively, with 6 bases between them. The length of the CDR3 is 12 residues. Germline loops: CDR1 MNHNS, CDR2 SASEGT. CDR3 sequence: CASSEGRYGYTF. CDR3 nucleotides: TGTGCCAGCAGTGAGGGGCGCTATGGCTACACCTTC.

This chain connects TRBV6-1 to TRBJ1-2; D possibly corresponds to TRBD1 (5 bases). From germline, CDR1 is MNHNS and CDR2 SASEGT. Trimming removed 3 bases at V and 4 bases at J, with 15 bases between. CDR3 size: 15 residues. The CDR3 loop reads CASSEGTSAGYGYTF. As DNA, the CDR3 is TGTGCCAGCAGTGAGGGGACTTCGGCTGGCTATGGCTACACCTTC.

J is TRBJ2-5 and V is TRBV28; TRBD2 might be the D (6 bases). The CDR3 length is 12 residues. Germline CDR1 and CDR2: MDHEN and SYDVKM. V was clipped by 10 bases and J by 1 base, with 10 bases between them. The chain's CDR3 is CATLGGQETQYF. In nucleotides, the CDR3 is TGTGCCACCCTCGGGGGCCAAGAGACCCAGTACTTC. Full variable domain (missing parts from reference TRBV28 and TRBJ2-5): DVKVTQSSRYLVKRTGEKVFLECVQDMDHENMFWYRQDPGLGLRLIYFSYDVKMKEKGDIPEGYSVSREKKERFSLILESASTNQTSMYLCATLGGQETQYFGPGTRLLVL.